One sample yielded the 32 T cell receptor beta chains listed below, sequenced in a study of T cell repertoires in cytomegalovirus infection (dated by TCRdb to the late 2010s). The instrument given in TCRdb is Illumina HiSeq 1500. The raw public reads went through TCRdb reprocessing: fastp at Q25, MiXCR clone calling, in-frame beta chains kept. Every entry covers one CDR3 protein and lists the most common genes and DNA from its rows. The sample has some 180,000 distinct CDR3 sequences on record, approximately 9.6% of them singletons. Clones ranked in the top ten supply roughly 5% of the sample. Material for sequencing was PBMCs. The receptors derive from a human donor in good health (CMV status not recorded). Some clones in this sample may be carry-over from other donors' samples.

This clonotype was detected ten times or more. The genes are TRBV7-3 and TRBJ2-1, with TRBD2 matching 9 bases. The CDR3 loop spans 15 amino acids. Germline-derived CDR1 and CDR2 are SGHTA and FQGTGA. After removal of 1 base from V and 8 bases from J, the junction contained 6 bases not matched to a gene. For the CDR3, the DNA is TGTGCCAGCAGCTTAATGGTAGCGGGAGTCCATGAGCAGTTCTTC. This encodes CASSLMVAGVHEQFF. The whole variable domain, remainder taken from reference TRBV7-3 and TRBJ2-1, is GAGVSQTPSNKVTEKGKYVELRCDPISGHTALYWYRQSLGQGPEFLIYFQGTGAADDSGLPNDRFFAVRPEGSVSTLKIQRTERGDSAVYLCASSLMVAGVHEQFFGPGTRLTVL.

This clonotype was picked up many times. V usage is TRBV28 and J usage is TRBJ2-3; either TRBD1 or TRBD2 may supply D (5 bases each). This CDR3 is 15 amino acids long. V lost 2 bases, J lost 0 bases, and 9 bases lay in between. Germline CDR1 reads MDHEN; CDR2 reads SYDVKM. As DNA, the CDR3 is TGTGCCAGCAGTTTAGGGGGTGATAGCACAGATACGCAGTATTTT. This gives the protein CASSLGGDSTDTQYF.

This clonotype was observed at least ten times. This chain joins TRBV7-9 and TRBJ2-3, with 8 bases aligning to TRBD2. The junction had 12 bases not matched to a gene; V was cut back by 5 bases and J by 2 bases. Germline-derived CDR1 and CDR2 are SEHNR and FQNEAQ (reference sequence). CDR3 size: 17 residues. CDR3 sequence (DNA): TGTGCCAGCAGCCCGACCGGGGGGGGGCGGTTCACAGATACGCAGTATTTT. As protein: CASSPTGGGRFTDTQYF.

This clonotype was observed a handful of times. The chain is built from TRBV29-1 and TRBJ1-1; unclear D gene. The germline V and J ends were trimmed by 2 bases and 4 bases, with 11 bases remaining between them. This CDR3 is 13 amino acids long. In germline, CDR1 is SQVTM, CDR2 ANQGSEA. CDR3 coding DNA: TGCAGCGTTGAATTGAGTCGAAGCACTGAAGCTTTCTTT. It encodes CSVELSRSTEAFF.

There are a few counts of this clonotype. The CDR3 loop is CSAVKGITEAFF. The CDR3 DNA reads as TGCAGTGCGGTGAAGGGCATAACTGAAGCTTTCTTT. The chain joins TRBV20-1 to TRBJ1-1; D gene unclear. V shed 6 bases and J shed 5 bases, with 13 bases lying between them. CDR1 is DFQATT, CDR2 SNEGSKA, per germline (reference sequence). This CDR3 region has 12 residues.

The chain is built from TRBV28 and TRBJ2-5; D unresolved. Germline V gives CDR1 MDHEN, CDR2 SYDVKM. The V end lost 7 bases, the J end lost 7 bases, and 16 bases lay between the germline ends. The length of the CDR3 is 13 residues. This CDR3 reads CASNTEVKGTQYF. In DNA form, the CDR3 reads TGTGCCAGCAACACGGAAGTGAAGGGGACCCAGTACTTC.

V gene TRBV6-2 or TRBV6-3 combines with J gene TRBJ1-5; D remains ambiguous. The CDR3 is 14 amino acids. V lost 4 bases to trimming and J lost 2 bases, with 9 bases between them. Germline V gene sequence: CDR1 MNHEY, CDR2 SVGEGT. CDR3 nucleotide sequence: TGTGCCAGCAGTTGGGCTGTCGGCAATCAGCCCCAGCATTTT. It is translated as CASSWAVGNQPQHF.

The chain is built from TRBV20-1 and TRBJ1-5, with 7 bases identical to TRBD1. J was trimmed by 4 bases and V by 7 bases; bases with no gene match: 7. CDR1 DFQATT and CDR2 SNEGSKA come from the germline V gene (reference sequence). The CDR3 sequence is 13 residues long. CDR3 residues: CSGNRGYNQPQHF. The CDR3 DNA is TGCAGTGGCAACAGGGGCTATAATCAGCCCCAGCATTTT.

This clonotype was found many times. This chain connects TRBV20-1 to TRBJ2-6; unclear D gene. CDR1 DFQATT and CDR2 SNEGSKA come from the germline V gene (reference sequence). Trimming removed 4 bases at V and 6 bases at J, with 16 bases between. CDR3 length equals 15 residues. CDR3: CSATSPSGTANVLTF. The CDR3 DNA reads as TGCAGTGCTACATCACCATCTGGCACGGCCAACGTCCTGACTTTC.

This clonotype has a handful of counts. The chain carries TRBV19 and TRBJ1-5; D unresolved. This CDR3 region has 13 residues. Germline assignment: CDR1 LNHDA and CDR2 SQIVND (reference sequence). V lost 8 bases and J 3 bases, leaving 11 bases between the germline ends. The CDR3 is CASLDGPNQPQHF. CDR3 nucleotides: TGTGCCAGTTTAGACGGACCCAATCAGCCCCAGCATTTT. Full variable domain (remainder filled in from reference TRBV19 and TRBJ1-5): DGGITQSPKYLFRKEGQNVTLSCEQNLNHDAMYWYRQDPGQGLRLIYYSQIVNDFQKGDIAEGYSVSREKKESFPLTVTSAQKNPTAFYLCASLDGPNQPQHFGDGTRLSIL.

The chain recombines TRBV2 with TRBJ2-7; 13 bases fit TRBD2. The V segment lost 5 bases and the J segment 7 bases; nucleotides outside the gene matches: 8. CDR3 length: 15 amino acids. CDR1 SNHLY and CDR2 FYNNEI come from the germline V gene. The DNA of the CDR3 is TGTGCCAGCAGTTCCGGACTAGCGGGGGTAAAAGAGCAGTACTTC. This codes for CASSSGLAGVKEQYF.

This clonotype showed up many times. This chain uses TRBV10-3 with TRBJ1-3; 9 bases are a match to TRBD1. The CDR3 contains 19 residues. Germline assignment: CDR1 ENHRY and CDR2 SYGVKD. V lost 3 bases to trimming and J lost 2 bases; unmatched junction nucleotides: 14. CDR3: CAISDNVGQGSLAGNTIYF. In DNA, the CDR3 is TGTGCCATCAGTGACAATGTGGGACAGGGAAGTCTCGCTGGAAACACCATATATTTT.

The chain carries TRBV11-2 and TRBJ1-1, with TRBD1 as a possible D gene (5 bases). Trimming pared 5 bases from V and 4 bases from J, leaving 17 bases between. This CDR3 spans 15 amino acids. Germline-derived CDR1 and CDR2 are SGHAT and FQNNGV. Here the CDR3 DNA reads TGTGCCAGCAGCGGAGGGGTAGTGGGTGTCACTGAAGCTTTCTTT. This sequence encodes CASSGGVVGVTEAFF.

The chain couples TRBV7-3 to TRBJ1-4, with TRBD1 as a possible D gene (5 bases). This CDR3 contains 15 residues. Germline assignment: CDR1 SGHTA and CDR2 FQGTGA. The V end was cut by 1 base, the J end by 3 bases, with 9 bases between. CDR3 protein: CASSLSRGPNEKLFF. The CDR3 DNA is TGTGCCAGCAGCTTAAGTAGGGGCCCTAATGAAAAACTGTTTTTT.

This clonotype was seen many times. CDR3 amino acids: CASSSGGGALNTEAFF. CDR3 nucleotide sequence: TGTGCCAGCAGTTCAGGTGGAGGAGCCCTGAACACTGAAGCTTTCTTT. The chain carries TRBV6-2 or TRBV6-3 and TRBJ1-1; D is unclear. This CDR3 has 16 amino acids. CDR1 MNHEY and CDR2 SVGEGT come from the germline V gene. Trimming took off 4 bases at V and 0 bases at J, with 15 bases between the two ends.

Many counts were recorded for this clonotype. In DNA, the CDR3 is TGTGCCAGCAGCGGCAGGACAGGGAGCGGAACACCCCTCCACTTT. It specifies CASSGRTGSGTPLHF. This sequence joins TRBV7-2 and TRBJ1-6; 8 nucleotides line up with TRBD1. CDR1 SGHTA and CDR2 FQGNSA come from the germline V gene. Losses at the gene ends were 5 bases for V and 11 bases for J; bases not matched to a gene: 11. The CDR3 length is 15 residues. The full variable domain, its missing parts supplied by reference TRBV7-2 and TRBJ1-6, is GAGVSQSPSNKVTEKGKDVELRCDPISGHTALYWYRQSLGQGLEFLIYFQGNSAPDKSGLPSDRFSAERTGGSVSTLTIQRTQQEDSAVYLCASSGRTGSGTPLHFGNGTRLTVT.

This clonotype occurred many times. This rearrangement joins TRBV7-8 to TRBJ2-5; 7 bases match TRBD2. The CDR3 is made up of 15 amino acids. The trim removed 4 bases at V and 2 bases at J, leaving 7 bases unmatched. The germline gives CDR1 SGHVS, CDR2 FQNEAQ. The DNA for the CDR3 is TGTGCCAGCAGCTCTTGGGGGGGATCTCAAGAGACCCAGTACTTC. This encodes CASSSWGGSQETQYF.

This clonotype was seen ten or more times. The V and J genes are TRBV6-2 or TRBV6-3 and TRBJ2-3; D remains unclear. This CDR3 is 15 amino acids long. V was trimmed by 4 bases and J by 2 bases, leaving 13 bases between them. CDR1 MNHEY and CDR2 SVGEGT come from the germline V gene. CDR3 sequence: CASSSHLILTDTQYF. The CDR3 DNA reads as TGTGCCAGCAGTTCGCACCTGATTCTCACAGATACGCAGTATTTT.

In its sample, this clonotype was seen many times. The chain links TRBV28 to TRBJ1-1, with D hard to call. In germline, CDR1 is MDHEN, CDR2 SYDVKM. This CDR3 comprises 19 residues. Deletions cut 6 bases from V and 1 base from J, with 27 bases between. The CDR3 coding sequence is TGTGCCAGCAGGGAATTAAATTTTAAAGGAGCCAGTGGGAACACTGAAGCTTTCTTT. As protein: CASRELNFKGASGNTEAFF. Variable domain in full (rest from reference TRBV28 and TRBJ1-1): DVKVTQSSRYLVKRTGEKVFLECVQDMDHENMFWYRQDPGLGLRLIYFSYDVKMKEKGDIPEGYSVSREKKERFSLILESASTNQTSMYLCASRELNFKGASGNTEAFFGQGTRLTVV.

The rearrangement links TRBV6-2 or TRBV6-3 to TRBJ2-7; unclear D gene. CDR3 length: 13 residues. Germline CDR1 MNHEY, CDR2 SVGEGT. The germline V and J ends were trimmed by 0 bases and 6 bases, with 9 bases remaining between them. CDR3 sequence reads: CASSYSARVEQYF. In DNA, the CDR3 is TGTGCCAGCAGTTACTCCGCGCGTGTCGAGCAGTACTTC.

A few counts support this clonotype. V is TRBV29-1 and J is TRBJ2-6, with D tentatively TRBD2 (7 bases). The CDR3 has 17 residues. Trimming stripped 3 bases from V and 0 bases from J, with 15 bases between. The germline V gene encodes CDR1 SQVTM and CDR2 ANQGSEA. CDR3 in amino acids: CSVEGEGGFSGANVLTF. The CDR3 DNA reads TGCAGCGTTGAGGGGGAGGGGGGGTTCTCTGGGGCCAACGTCCTGACTTTC. Supplemented by reference TRBV29-1 and TRBJ2-6, the full variable domain reads SAVISQKPSRDICQRGTSLTIQCQVDSQVTMMFWYRQQPGQSLTLIATANQGSEATYESGFVIDKFPISRPNLTFSTLTVSNMSPEDSSIYLCSVEGEGGFSGANVLTFGAGSRLTVL.

The chain uses TRBV15 and TRBJ1-6; D gene unclear. Trimming took 1 base from V and 10 from J, leaving 5 bases between them. Germline V gene lookup returns CDR1 LNHNV and CDR2 YYDKDF (reference sequence). This CDR3 has 12 amino acids. CDR3 sequence reads: CATSRGASPLHF. DNA for the CDR3: TGTGCCACCAGCAGAGGGGCCTCACCCCTCCACTTT.

This clonotype was picked up a small number of times. The chain combines TRBV29-1 with TRBJ1-5; 9 bases fit TRBD1. Germline CDR1 reads SQVTM; CDR2 reads ANQGSEA. The CDR3 is made up of 15 amino acids. Unmatched junction bases numbered 11, after V lost 5 bases and J lost 6 bases. The CDR3 here is CSVTVAGQGSQPQHF. In DNA form, the CDR3 reads TGCAGCGTTACAGTCGCGGGACAGGGTTCTCAGCCCCAGCATTTT.

Ten or more counts support this clonotype. V usage is TRBV28 and J usage is TRBJ2-1; 11 bases are a match to TRBD2. J lost 7 bases, V lost 6 bases, and 5 bases had no gene match. CDR1 and CDR2 from the germline V gene are MDHEN and SYDVKM. The CDR3 totals 14 residues. CDR3 DNA: TGTGCCAGCAGGTCGACTAGCGGGGTAAATGAGCAGTTCTTC. Its translation: CASRSTSGVNEQFF.

The chain employs TRBV28 and TRBJ2-7; possibly TRBD1 for D (5 bases). This CDR3 contains 15 residues. CDR1 MDHEN and CDR2 SYDVKM come from the germline V gene. V dropped 4 bases and J dropped 2 bases, with 15 bases sitting between them. This chain's CDR3 is CASSSSRQSPYEQYF. The CDR3 DNA follows: TGTGCCAGCAGTTCCTCTCGACAGAGCCCCTACGAGCAGTACTTC.

Only a few counts were recorded for this clonotype. J is TRBJ2-4 and V is TRBV12-3 or TRBV12-4, with D possibly matching TRBD1 (6 bases). V was pared by 5 bases and J by 6 bases, with 8 bases between. The length of the CDR3 is 12 residues. The CDR3 DNA sequence: TGTGCCAGCAGTGCGGACAGAAACATTCAGTACTTC. It codes for CASSADRNIQYF.

The rearrangement joins TRBV28 to TRBJ2-2; D perhaps matches TRBD1 (6 bases). CDR1 and CDR2 (germline): MDHEN, SYDVKM. The CDR3 totals 16 residues. Between the trimmed V and J ends, which lost 7 bases and 1 base, there was a span of 16 bases. The CDR3 is CASMQGSLGNTGELFF. CDR3 in DNA: TGTGCCAGCATGCAGGGGTCGCTGGGGAACACCGGGGAGCTGTTTTTT.

In its sample, this clonotype was seen a few times. V usage is TRBV10-3 and J usage is TRBJ2-2; 8 positions agree with TRBD2. V shed 7 bases and J 6 bases; nucleotides not matched to a gene: 7. The CDR3 runs to 14 residues. The germline CDR1 and CDR2 sequences are ENHRY and SYGVKD. This CDR3 reads CAIKGSGGPGELFF. In DNA form, the CDR3 reads TGTGCCATCAAGGGCAGCGGGGGCCCCGGGGAGCTGTTTTTT.

This clonotype was found many times. The J gene is TRBJ2-2, the V gene TRBV12-3 or TRBV12-4; D unclear. The V and J ends lost 5 bases and 6 bases respectively, with 10 bases between them. CDR3 length: 13 amino acids. The CDR3 nucleotides read TGTGCCAGCAGTCAGTTGAGTCCCGGGGAGCTGTTTTTT. It yields the protein CASSQLSPGELFF.

This clonotype came up many times. This chain links TRBV15 with TRBJ1-4, with 12 bases lining up with TRBD1. CDR3 size: 21 residues. V was pared by 0 bases and J by 0 bases, with 11 bases of the junction left unmatched. Germline V gene sequence: CDR1 LNHNV, CDR2 YYDKDF (reference sequence). CDR3 sequence (DNA): TGTGCCACCAGCAGAGATTCGTTAGTCGGGACAGGGGGCACAACTAATGAAAAACTGTTTTTT. It specifies CATSRDSLVGTGGTTNEKLFF.

V and J are TRBV6-2 or TRBV6-3 and TRBJ2-2; D possibly corresponds to TRBD1 (7 bases). The V gene's germline CDR1 is MNHEY and CDR2 SVGEGT. CDR3 length: 13 amino acids. Trimming stripped 7 bases from V and 6 bases from J, with 12 bases between. The CDR3: CASMGRGAGELFF. The CDR3, as DNA: TGTGCCAGCATGGGCAGGGGGGCCGGGGAGCTGTTTTTT.

This chain connects TRBV18 to TRBJ1-5; D is undetermined. Looked up from germline, CDR1 is KGHSH and CDR2 is LQKENI. The CDR3 is made up of 13 amino acids. Trimming took 3 bases from V and 5 from J, leaving 8 bases between them. CDR3 sequence reads: CASSPGGHQPQHF. CDR3 DNA: TGTGCCAGCTCACCGGGCGGACATCAGCCCCAGCATTTT.